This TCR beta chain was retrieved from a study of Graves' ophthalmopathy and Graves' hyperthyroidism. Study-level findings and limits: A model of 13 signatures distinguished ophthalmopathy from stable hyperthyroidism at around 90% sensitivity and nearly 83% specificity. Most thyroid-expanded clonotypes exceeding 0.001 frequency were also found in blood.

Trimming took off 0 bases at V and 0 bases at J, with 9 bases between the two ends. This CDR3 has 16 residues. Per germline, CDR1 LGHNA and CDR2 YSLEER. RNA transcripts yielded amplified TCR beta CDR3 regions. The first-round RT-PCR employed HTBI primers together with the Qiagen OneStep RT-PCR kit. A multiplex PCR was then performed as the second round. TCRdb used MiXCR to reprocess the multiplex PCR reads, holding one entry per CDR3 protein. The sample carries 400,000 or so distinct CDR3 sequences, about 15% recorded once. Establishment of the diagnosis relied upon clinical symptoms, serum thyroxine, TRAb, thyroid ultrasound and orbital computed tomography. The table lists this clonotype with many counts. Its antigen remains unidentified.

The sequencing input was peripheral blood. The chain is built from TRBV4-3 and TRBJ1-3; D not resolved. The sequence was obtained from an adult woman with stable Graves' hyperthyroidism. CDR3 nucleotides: TGCGCCAGCAGCCAAGATCCCCGGGACTCTGGAAACACCATATATTTT. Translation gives CASSQDPRDSGNTIYF.